This T cell receptor beta chain was recovered during a study of human T cells and chemical hapten exposure (dated by TCRdb to the early 2020s). Study-wide context: For sensitization, 2% DPC in acetone was applied to a roughly 2 cm by roughly 2 cm area of upper inner arm skin. Throughout the approximately 26-week study period, patients were also given weekly therapeutic DPC doses on the scalp. Patch testing was performed on the upper back with Finn chambers containing 0.01% DPC, and the patch tests were scored after 6 days according to International Contact Dermatitis Research Group standards. The mostly female patient cohort included alopecia areata with under or over 50% scalp involvement, alopecia totalis and alopecia universalis. Libraries were combined into a pool for sequencing, and differences in TCR yield between samples came mainly from small differences in library volumes within the pool. This study followed changes in the peripheral blood TCR repertoire in vivo during primary and secondary sensitization of alopecia patients to the hapten diphenylcyclopropenone (DPC). Blood samples were taken from patients before sensitization (week 0) and at 2, 6 and about 24 weeks after DPC sensitization. Blood for TCR sequencing was provided by twenty-nine alopecia patients at one to four time points (pre-sensitization, 2, 6 and 24 weeks). Paper-wide results and their limitations: Repeated subsampling changed both the strength of the expansion versus patch-test correlation and the threshold at which that correlation became significant. All patients had alopecia, a presumed autoimmune disease, so their immune response might differ from that of healthy individuals. No change with DPC sensitization was found in the number of TCRs above 1 in 1000 frequency, and no evidence of global repertoire structure alterations was found. Compared with pre-sensitization or healthy control sets, expanded TCRs formed significantly more large CDR3 similarity clusters, which is consistent with antigen-driven responses. Patch test score was positively correlated with the number of PT1 expanded TCRs, with significance at thresholds 8, 16 and 32 but not at 4.

Sample time point, as interpreted from the label and publication: patch test 2, 6 weeks after DPC sensitization. Interpreted using the paper, the treatment or condition label stands for: therapeutic diphenylcyclopropenone sensitization with weekly scalp DPC. At each patch-test visit, blood was drawn before the patch test was applied. To be eligible, patients had to be aged 18 to 70, diagnosed with alopecia and judged suitable for DPC therapy, while pregnant patients were excluded. Total RNA was extracted from unfractionated whole blood collected in Tempus Blood RNA tubes. At least ten counts were recorded for this clonotype. Its antigen is unknown. No much larger clone exists at a distance of one base, and base qualities are not known. Receptor libraries were prepared by RACE. The data were produced on a NextSeq 500. During library preparation, unique molecular identifiers were attached to individual cDNA molecules so that TCRs could be counted quantitatively and reproducibly. From each blood RNA sample, both TCR alpha and TCR beta chains were sequenced. In the paper's pipeline: The median number of TCRs per sample was roughly 94,000, ranging from 23,224 to 690,600. V, J and CDR3 annotation of the TCR reads was performed with the Decombinator software suite. Every sample was subsampled to the same number of TCRs (28,000) for the PS versus PT1 abundance plots. TCRs were defined as expanded if absent before sensitization and observed at least eight times at the 2-week time point. The public sequencing data were trimmed at Q25 with fastp and processed into clonotypes with MiXCR by TCRdb, which kept only in-frame beta chains. Every CDR3 protein is listed once, alongside the most common genes and DNA of its rows. None of the V and J calls come from the authors' own analysis; TCRdb made them. The sample profile shows roughly 120,000 distinct CDR3 sequences; about a tenth of them were found once. Together, the top ten hold about 3.4% of the sample.

The CDR3 measures 13 amino acids from cysteine to phenylalanine. CDR3 DNA is the only sequence kept; it has 39 bases, read in frame from the first base. The germline V gene (reference sequence) yields DFQATT for CDR1 and SNEGSKA for CDR2. The V and J ends are trimmed by 4 bases and 2 bases, leaving 11 bases between them. The chain uses TRBV20-1 and TRBJ2-5; the D region possibly corresponds to TRBD1 (6 bases align). The source was whole blood, collected in connection with sensitization to the hapten diphenylcyclopropenone (DPC). This clonotype was obtained from a woman between 40 and 55 years old with alopecia areata. Some clones in this sample may be carry-over from other donors' samples. Here the CDR3 is given as CSATRQVQETQYF. The DNA is TGCAGTGCTACCCGACAGGTGCAAGAGACCCAGTACTTC.